This TCR beta chain was sequenced during a study of beta chain features in type 1 diabetes. Findings and limits, study-wide: Shortening that was moderate but significant affected the TCRB CDR3s of Type 1 diabetes patients in all four CD4+ subsets.

The CDR3 extends over 14 amino acids. V lost 2 bases, J lost 2 bases, and 8 bases lay in between. CDR1 and CDR2 (germline): LNHDA, SQIVND (reference sequence). Via CD45RO/CCR7/CD25/CD127/CD95/CD27, cells of the CD4+ naive, central memory, regulatory and stem cell-like memory subsets were sorted. cDNA synthesis used the whole RNA isolate, giving expressed TCRB sequences. Profiled with immunoSEQ multiplex PCR; TCRdb holds only in-frame clones, not every one. The profile shows 150,000 to 170,000 clones, 10% of them singletons. On this clone: The target antigen is unknown.

Sequencing was performed on central memory CD4+ T cells from blood. The receptor comes from a man under 40 with type 1 diabetes. This chain connects TRBV19 to TRBJ2-3; D uncertain. The CDR3 coding sequence is TGTGCCAGTAGTATATTGTCTATCACAGATACGCAGTATTTT. Amino acid sequence: CASSILSITDTQYF.